This TCR beta chain derives from a study of post-analysis software for immune sequencing data. Study-wide context: Several disease courses (relapsing-remitting, secondary progressive and progressive-relapsing) of multiple sclerosis were included.

Unique molecular identifiers were carried by the TCR beta cDNA libraries. From the PCR reads, TCRdb called clonotypes with MiXCR, one entry per CDR3 protein. This sample has around 200,000 distinct CDR3 sequences, with approximately 28% found just once. Study-level findings and limits: Patients with multiple sclerosis recorded significantly lower normalized Chao1 diversity than controls, the study found. When patients were compared with controls, a handful of TRBV segments were more frequent, TRBV5-6, TRBV5-1 and TRBV20-1 among them.

Points on this clonotype: Its antigen is as yet unknown. The germline gene is not matched at one end of the junction; a read error may be the cause.

In germline, CDR1 is LNHNV, CDR2 YYDKDF (reference sequence). The CDR3 runs 16 residues. The receptor comes from a girl under 18 with multiple sclerosis. J is TRBJ2-6 and V is TRBV15; 7 nucleotides match TRBD1. Sequencing was carried out using blood. CDR3 sequence reads: CATSRELTGWANVLTF. In DNA form, the CDR3 reads TGTGCCACCAGCAGAGAACTGACAGGGTGGGCAAACGTCCTGACTTTC.